The entry below gives a single T cell receptor beta chain sequence along with its context. The target antigen is unknown. Trimming took 2 bases from V and 2 from J, leaving 10 bases between them. Per germline, CDR1 SGHTA and CDR2 FQGNSA. The CDR3 loop spans 15 amino acids. The data stem from a study of CD8 T cells in ankylosing spondylitis. The study's findings and limits: Some motif variants had been reported before (in reactive arthritis synovial fluid and blood). Within matched ankylosing spondylitis synovial fluid, disease-linked clones were reportedly significantly enriched. As for the disease-linked clones, they showed a CD8+ phenotype and occurred at relatively low frequencies in peripheral blood. Seemingly distinctive of ankylosing spondylitis blood was a TCR beta motif formed by eight highly homologous variants.

Construction of TCR beta libraries was performed using quantitative 5'-RACE with molecular barcodes. TCRdb fed the 5' RACE reads into MiXCR, producing one record per CDR3 protein. The sample holds some 840,000 distinct CDR3 sequences; 12% are singletons and the top ten take more than 0.5%. The sample taken for sequencing was blood, either unsorted or a sorted T cell fraction (not recorded which). The rearrangement joins TRBV7-2 to TRBJ1-5; possible D gene TRBD1, 6 bases. The TCR sequence derives from a male donor with ankylosing spondylitis. CDR3 bases: TGTGCCAGCAGCTTAACGGGGGGCCGCAATCAGCCCCAGCATTTT. It specifies CASSLTGGRNQPQHF.